The 22 T cell receptor beta chains listed next were all sequenced from one sample in a study of a mutant IDH1 vaccine in newly diagnosed glioma. The time point is: baseline, week 1 (first vaccination visit). Treatment reported: pre-vaccination baseline after standard-of-care therapy. Clones were read by immunoSEQ multiplex PCR, and TCRdb kept only the in-frame ones, dropping some. The repertoire has about 51,000 clones, over 65% of them found once; the top ten carry 1.5% to 2%. The sequencing used PBMCs, collected from a glioma patient treated with radiotherapy, temozolomide or both. The receptor source for this set is a woman aged 40 to 50 with glioma.

Only a few counts were recorded for this clone. CDR3 bases: TGTGCCAGCTCCTATAGCACAGATACGCAGTATTTT. Translating it yields CASSYSTDTQYF. The chain uses TRBV9 and TRBJ2-3; D gene uncertain. This CDR3 comprises 12 residues. Trimming removed 7 bases from V and 0 bases from J, with 6 bases in between. Germline-derived CDR1 and CDR2 are SGDLS and YYNGEE.

The rearrangement links TRBV7-8 to TRBJ1-3; no definite D call. The V end lost 5 bases, the J end lost 4 bases, and 12 bases lay between the germline ends. The CDR3 is made up of 14 amino acids. Germline V CDR1 and CDR2: SGHVS, FQNEAQ. The CDR3 region has the DNA TGTGCCAGCAGCCAGCAGTCTCGCGGAAACACCATATATTTT. It translates to CASSQQSRGNTIYF.

V is TRBV30 and J is TRBJ1-3, with no clear D. Germline V gene sequence: CDR1 GTSNPN, CDR2 SVGIG (reference sequence). V lost 0 bases and J lost 0, with 12 bases in between. This CDR3 contains 16 residues. For the CDR3, the DNA is TGTGCCTGGAGTGTAGATAGTCAGTTCTCTGGAAACACCATATATTTT. It specifies CAWSVDSQFSGNTIYF. Based on the CDR3 plus reference TRBV30 and TRBJ1-3, the full variable domain is SQTIHQWPATLVQPVGSPLSLECTVEGTSNPNLYWYRQAAGRGLQLLFYSVGIGQISSEVPQNLSASRPQDRQFILSSKKLLLSDSGFYLCAWSVDSQFSGNTIYFGEGSWLTVV.

The rearrangement joins TRBV19 to TRBJ1-2; 9 nucleotides match TRBD1. The V gene's germline CDR1 is LNHDA and CDR2 SQIVND (reference sequence). This CDR3 is 15 amino acids long. Germline trimming cut 9 bases from V and 7 bases from J; bases unmatched to any gene: 15. The CDR3 DNA follows: TGTGCCAGCACAGTTTCTACAGGGGGCGGTGGTGGCTACACCTTC. Translation gives CASTVSTGGGGGYTF.

The chain is built from TRBV9 and TRBJ1-2; TRBD1 is a possible D gene (6 bases). Germline CDR1 and CDR2: SGDLS and YYNGEE. The V gene lost 0 bases and the J gene lost 8 bases, with 11 bases spanning the gap. This CDR3 has 13 residues. CDR3 coding DNA: TGTGCCAGCAGCGTAGAAGCCAGGGGAGGCTACACCTTC. Its protein is CASSVEARGGYTF.

The J gene is TRBJ2-3, the V gene TRBV5-1; TRBD2 agrees at 8 bases. The germline V gene has CDR1 SGHRS and CDR2 YFSETQ. The CDR3 runs to 15 residues. The J segment lost 2 bases and the V segment lost 8 bases, leaving 10 bases of the junction unmatched. CDR3 sequence: CASSGGDWATDTQYF. The CDR3 bases are TGCGCCAGTTCCGGGGGGGACTGGGCCACAGATACGCAGTATTTT.

The chain recombines TRBV27 with TRBJ1-2; D is unresolved. Trimming removed 5 bases from V and 0 bases from J, with 13 bases in between. The CDR3 has 15 amino acids. Germline CDR1 is MNHEY and CDR2 is SMNVEV (reference sequence). CDR3 protein: CASSLGIQANYGYTF. CDR3 nucleotide sequence: TGTGCCAGCAGTCTAGGGATTCAGGCTAACTATGGCTACACCTTC.

The chain uses TRBV19 and TRBJ2-5; no clear D gene. The CDR3 is 13 amino acids. Trimming took 4 bases from V and 5 from J, leaving 11 bases between them. The germline CDR1 and CDR2 sequences are LNHDA and SQIVND (reference sequence). CDR3 protein: CASSNSLTETQYF. The DNA for the CDR3 is TGTGCCAGTAGTAACTCGTTGACCGAGACCCAGTACTTC.

This chain connects TRBV6-5 to TRBJ1-1; the match to TRBD1 covers 9 bases. This CDR3 has 15 residues. Germline values: CDR1 MNHEY, CDR2 SVGAGI. Unmatched junction bases numbered 10, after V lost 9 bases and J lost 2 bases. The CDR3 spells CARERTGDFNTEAFF. For the CDR3, the DNA is TGTGCCAGGGAGAGGACAGGGGACTTTAACACTGAAGCTTTCTTT.

V and J are TRBV5-6 and TRBJ1-1; TRBD1 aligns across 7 bases. CDR1 and CDR2 (germline): SGHDT, YYEEEE. The J segment lost 3 bases and the V segment lost 0 bases, leaving 8 bases of the junction unmatched. The CDR3 covers 16 residues. The CDR3 reads CASSLEKGALYTEAFF. In nucleotides, the CDR3 is TGTGCCAGCAGCTTGGAGAAGGGGGCCCTCTACACTGAAGCTTTCTTT.

The V and J genes are TRBV2 and TRBJ2-1; 14 bases fit TRBD2. Germline-derived CDR1 and CDR2 are SNHLY and FYNNEI. V lost 6 bases and J lost 11; bases outside the gene matches: 9. This CDR3 has 15 residues. The CDR3 sequence is CASSVGLAGASKQFF. CDR3 coding DNA: TGTGCCAGCAGCGTGGGACTAGCGGGGGCTTCCAAGCAGTTCTTC.

The gene calls are TRBV6-1 and TRBJ1-4; no reliable D call. Germline CDR1 and CDR2: MNHNS and SASEGT. The CDR3 has 16 amino acids. V was shortened by 0 bases and J by 0 bases, with 8 bases between the two germline ends. The CDR3 bases are TGTGCCAGCAGTGAAGCAGGGATAGCAACTAATGAAAAACTGTTTTTT. Translating gives CASSEAGIATNEKLFF.

This sequence joins TRBV14 and TRBJ1-2; D gene unclear. The germline V gene encodes CDR1 SGHDN and CDR2 FVKESK. The CDR3 extends over 14 amino acids. Between the trimmed V and J ends, which lost 1 base and 3 bases, there was a span of 9 bases. The CDR3 nucleotides read TGTGCCAGCAGCCAAGGACGATTAGACTATGGCTACACCTTC. Translation gives CASSQGRLDYGYTF.

This chain joins TRBV6-1 and TRBJ1-6; D is perhaps TRBD1 (5 bases). CDR3 size: 13 residues. CDR1 MNHNS and CDR2 SASEGT come from the germline V gene. V lost 8 bases, J lost 7 bases, and 12 bases lay in between. The CDR3 here is CASRWDGNSPLHF. CDR3 nucleotides: TGTGCCAGCCGCTGGGACGGAAATTCACCCCTCCACTTT.

The chain combines TRBV19 with TRBJ2-7, with TRBD1 matching over 7 bases. V lost 3 bases to trimming and J lost 0 bases; unmatched junction nucleotides: 8. Germline values: CDR1 LNHDA, CDR2 SQIVND (reference sequence). The CDR3 runs 16 residues. For the CDR3, the DNA is TGTGCCAGTAGTATTAACCCGGGACAGAGCTCCTACGAGCAGTACTTC. Translating gives CASSINPGQSSYEQYF.

This chain connects TRBV6-5 to TRBJ2-3, with a possible D match to TRBD2 (6 bases). Trimming removed 5 bases from V and 6 bases from J, with 15 bases in between. The CDR3 runs to 14 residues. Germline lookup yields CDR1 MNHEY and CDR2 SVGAGI. Here the CDR3 DNA reads TGTGCCAGCAGTCGCGGGGCCCCGCGCGATACGCAGTATTTT. It codes for CASSRGAPRDTQYF.

Here the CDR3 reads CASTQGLARETQYF. Written as DNA, the CDR3 is TGCGCCAGCACCCAGGGACTAGCGCGGGAGACCCAGTACTTC. V and J are TRBV5-1 and TRBJ2-5; the match to TRBD2 covers 10 bases. The J segment lost 5 bases and the V segment lost 6 bases, leaving 7 bases of the junction unmatched. The CDR3 covers 14 residues. CDR1 and CDR2 from the germline V gene are SGHRS and YFSETQ.

The chain is built from TRBV5-5 and TRBJ2-5; maybe TRBD2 (6 bases). The germline V gene encodes CDR1 SGHKS and CDR2 YYEKEE (reference sequence). CDR3 length: 12 residues. The V gene lost 4 bases and the J gene lost 7 bases, with 11 bases spanning the gap. The CDR3 DNA is TGTGCCAGCAGCCCGGCCGGGGGGACCCAGTACTTC. Amino acids: CASSPAGGTQYF.

The chain joins TRBV2 to TRBJ2-1; the match to TRBD2 covers 13 bases. This CDR3 spans 15 amino acids. Germline V gene data show CDR1 as SNHLY and CDR2 as FYNNEI. The V and J ends lost 4 bases and 9 bases, in that order; junction bases with no gene match: 6. The CDR3 nucleotides are TGTGCCAGCAGTGTGACTAGCGGGGGGACGCGTGAGCAGTTCTTC. This codes for CASSVTSGGTREQFF.

By its share, this clone is medium-sized. The chain couples TRBV4-3 to TRBJ1-1; D is ambiguous. Trimming left V 0 bases short and J 5 bases short, with 13 bases between. Germline CDR1 and CDR2: LGHNA and YSLEER. The CDR3 runs to 15 residues. In DNA form, the CDR3 reads TGCGCCAGCAGCCAAGAAAGTCAGGTGAGGACTGAAGCTTTCTTT. As protein: CASSQESQVRTEAFF.

The chain has TRBV2 and TRBJ2-5, with 11 bases lining up with TRBD1. Germline V gene lookup returns CDR1 SNHLY and CDR2 FYNNEI. The CDR3 has 14 residues. V shed 8 bases, J shed 4 bases, and the junction held 6 bases outside the gene matches. CDR3 amino acids: CASCTGTGGETQYF. The CDR3 region has the DNA TGTGCCAGCTGCACCGGGACAGGGGGAGAGACCCAGTACTTC.

The chain combines TRBV5-6 with TRBJ1-6; TRBD1 might be the D (6 bases). The germline V and J ends were trimmed by 4 bases and 4 bases, with 15 bases remaining between them. CDR1 SGHDT and CDR2 YYEEEE come from the germline V gene. This CDR3 has 16 amino acids. Here the CDR3 DNA reads TGTGCCAGCAGCCGCTTCGAACAGGGATATAATTCACCCCTCCACTTT. Its translation: CASSRFEQGYNSPLHF. Filled out from reference TRBV5-6 and TRBJ1-6, the complete variable domain reads DAGVTQSPTHLIKTRGQQVTLRCSPKSGHDTVSWYQQALGQGPQFIFQYYEEEERQRGNFPDRFSGHQFPNYSSELNVNALLLGDSALYLCASSRFEQGYNSPLHFGNGTRLTVT.